The T cell receptor (beta chain) under discussion was sequenced for a study of blood T cell repertoires in COVID-19. Study context: The United States, Italy and Spain supplied acute and convalescent COVID-19 samples. The cDNA or gDNA used as material had been derived from T cells, B-cell-depleted T cells, or PBMCs.

TCRdb keeps only in-frame clones here, not all; method: immunoSEQ multiplex PCR. The sample yields 150,000 to 200,000 clones, about four fifths seen once. Germline assignment: CDR1 SGDLS and CDR2 YYNGEE. With V trimmed by 5 bases and J by 10 bases, 13 bases remained unmatched. This CDR3 is 15 amino acids long. This receptor was obtained from a man in his sixties with active or convalescent COVID-19. The gene calls are TRBV9 and TRBJ2-1, with 9 positions matching TRBD2. Sequenced material: peripheral blood. This CDR3 is CASSVVSGRGDEQFF. The CDR3 bases are TGTGCCAGCAGTGTGGTTAGCGGGAGAGGGGACGAGCAGTTCTTC.